What follows are 14 T cell receptor beta chains derived from one specimen sequenced in a study of molecular identifiers for immune sequencing clone quantification. MiXCR, applied by TCRdb to the PCR reads, yields one record per CDR3 protein. Among about 510,000 distinct CDR3 sequences listed, roughly a fifth were seen once. Sequenced: naive CD8+ T cells from blood, with Jurkat cell RNA spiked in. Subset: FACS-sorted CD8+CD4-CCR7+CD45RA+ naive T cells. These receptors were taken from a human donor in good health. Some libraries in this study had Jurkat cell RNA spiked in.

This chain links TRBV27 with TRBJ2-1; 7 nucleotides line up with TRBD1. The CDR3 length is 17 residues. V was clipped by 3 bases and J by 8 bases; unmatched bases: 16. Germline V gene data show CDR1 as MNHEY and CDR2 as SMNVEV (reference sequence). CDR3 loop: CASSLLPDRILWDEQFF. For the CDR3, the DNA is TGTGCCAGCAGTTTGCTCCCGGACAGGATCCTCTGGGATGAGCAGTTCTTC.

Ten or more counts support this clonotype. The chain links TRBV7-6 to TRBJ2-5; D unresolved. Germline-derived CDR1 and CDR2 are SGHVS and FNYEAQ. CDR3 length: 12 amino acids. V was shortened by 5 bases and J by 6 bases, with 10 bases between the two germline ends. CDR3 residues: CASSGIEKTQYF. The DNA for the CDR3 is TGTGCCAGCAGCGGTATTGAGAAGACCCAGTACTTC.

This clonotype has a handful of counts. Here the CDR3 reads CASRLQGPYGYTF. CDR3 in DNA: TGTGCCAGCAGATTGCAGGGGCCCTATGGCTACACCTTC. The chain combines TRBV5-6 with TRBJ1-2; maybe TRBD1 (6 bases). From germline, CDR1 is SGHDT and CDR2 YYEEEE. The CDR3 has 13 residues. Trimming pared 5 bases from V and 4 bases from J, leaving 12 bases between.

Notes on this clonotype: A much larger clone is a single base away; this may be a read error. Likely a read error: the CDR3 ends without its conserved phenylalanine or tryptophan. V and J are TRBV6-6 and TRBJ1-2; 8 bases are shared with TRBD1. With V trimmed by 3 bases and J by 6 bases, 9 bases remained unmatched. Germline values: CDR1 MNHNY, CDR2 SVGAGI (reference sequence). CDR3 length equals 15 residues. In DNA, the CDR3 is TGTGCCAGCAGTTATGTCACAGGGGGGGTGAATGGCTACACCTAC. As protein: CASSYVTGGVNGYTY.

With regard to this clonotype: Possible read error: a much larger clone is one base away. V gene TRBV6-5 combines with J gene TRBJ2-1, with 15 bases identical to TRBD2. This CDR3 has 14 residues. The junction had 5 bases not matched to a gene; V was cut back by 5 bases and J by 12 bases. Germline CDR1 MNHEY, CDR2 SVGAGI. CDR3 sequence: CASSTGLAGGGQFF. DNA of the CDR3: TGTGCCAGCAGTACGGGACTAGCGGGGGGTGGGCAGTTCTTC.

Worth noting for this clonotype: A much bigger clone sits one base away, suggesting this may be a read error. The chain uses TRBV24-1 and TRBJ2-7; unclear D gene. The CDR3 spans 14 residues. The germline V gene has CDR1 KGHDR and CDR2 SFDVKD. The DNA for the CDR3 is TGTGCCACCAGTGATTCTGCCCTCTCCTACGGGCAGTACTTC. Residues: CATSDSALSYGQYF.

Only one count was recorded for this clonotype. An end of the junction does not agree with germline; a read error may underlie this. This sequence joins TRBV7-6 and TRBJ1-1; D is perhaps TRBD1 (5 bases). CDR1 is SGHVS, CDR2 FNYEAQ, per germline. This CDR3 has 17 amino acids. The CDR3 region is CASSSSREEELDTEAFF. The CDR3 region has the DNA TGTGCCAGCAGCTCCAGTAGGGAAGAAGAACTGGACACTGAAGCTTTCTTC. The full variable domain, completed using reference TRBV7-6 and TRBJ1-1, is GAGVSQSPRYKVTKRGQDVALRCDPISGHVSLYWYRQALGQGPEFLTYFNYEAQQDKSGLPNDRFSAERPEGSISTLTIQRTEQRDSAMYRCASSSSREEELDTEAFFGQGTRLTVV.

The sample holds many counts of this clonotype. This sequence joins TRBV29-1 and TRBJ2-3; D gene unclear. The CDR3 runs 12 residues. Germline V gene data show CDR1 as SQVTM and CDR2 as ANQGSEA. V lost 6 bases to trimming and J lost 0 bases, with 7 bases between them. The CDR3 sequence: CSVTTSTDTQYF. The CDR3 DNA follows: TGCAGCGTGACAACTAGCACAGATACGCAGTATTTT.

This clonotype was observed a few times. This chain connects TRBV20-1 to TRBJ1-1, with 7 bases aligning to TRBD1. CDR1 is DFQATT, CDR2 SNEGSKA, per germline (reference sequence). The CDR3 has 12 amino acids. V gave up 1 base and J gave up 4 bases; unmatched junction bases: 0. This chain's CDR3 is CSARAGGTEAFF. In nucleotides, the CDR3 is TGCAGTGCTAGAGCAGGGGGCACTGAAGCTTTCTTT.

This clonotype was detected many times. The rearrangement uses TRBV7-2 and TRBJ2-6; 12 bases line up with TRBD2. Germline CDR1 reads SGHTA; CDR2 reads FQGNSA. V lost 6 bases to trimming and J lost 2 bases; unmatched junction nucleotides: 8. The CDR3 extends over 18 amino acids. In DNA form, the CDR3 reads TGTGCCAGCAGTTTACGACTAGCGGGAGCGCCTGGGGCCAACGTCCTGACTTTC. Protein: CASSLRLAGAPGANVLTF.

About this clonotype: A much more abundant neighbour one base away suggests this may be a read error. This sequence joins TRBV7-6 and TRBJ2-7, with 8 bases identical to TRBD1. The CDR3 is 15 amino acids. CDR1 is SGHVS and CDR2 is FNYEAQ in the germline V gene. The DNA for the CDR3 is TGTGCCAGCAGCCCGGACAGGGTGATGGTCTACGAGCAGCACTTC. It codes for CASSPDRVMVYEQHF. The full variable domain, completed using reference TRBV7-6 and TRBJ2-7, is GAGVSQSPRYKVTKRGQDVALRCDPISGHVSLYWYRQALGQGPEFLTYFNYEAQQDKSGLPNDRFSAERPEGSISTLTIQRTEQRDSAMYRCASSPDRVMVYEQHFGPGTRLTVT.

This clonotype came up a few times. DNA for the CDR3: TGTGCCAGCAGCTTAGAAAGGAGGTACACCGGGGAGCTGTTTTTT. Its translation: CASSLERRYTGELFF. The chain employs TRBV7-8 and TRBJ2-2; TRBD2 is a possible D gene (5 bases). Germline CDR1 reads SGHVS; CDR2 reads FQNEAQ. This CDR3 region has 15 residues. With 1 base removed from V and 3 bases from J, the gap between germline ends came to 9 bases.

This clonotype was picked up many times. The V call is TRBV24-1, the J call TRBJ2-1, with 8 bases aligning to TRBD2. The J segment lost 3 bases and the V segment lost 8 bases, leaving 11 bases of the junction unmatched. The CDR3 runs 16 residues. CDR1 and CDR2 (germline): KGHDR, SFDVKD. This chain's CDR3 is CATTGLAGGDYNEQFF. For the CDR3, the DNA is TGTGCCACCACAGGGCTGGCGGGAGGTGACTACAATGAGCAGTTCTTC.

This clonotype has a handful of counts. The chain has TRBV28 and TRBJ2-7; the D is unclear. The CDR3 is made up of 13 amino acids. Germline-derived CDR1 and CDR2 are MDHEN and SYDVKM. V was pared by 4 bases and J by 5 bases, with 12 bases between. Here the CDR3 reads CASSSESLNEQYF. CDR3 coding DNA: TGTGCCAGCAGTTCTGAGTCCCTTAACGAGCAGTACTTC.